One and the same sample provided the 7 T cell receptor beta chains below, sequenced in a study of blood T cell repertoires in COVID-19. TCRdb keeps only in-frame clones here, not all; method: immunoSEQ multiplex PCR. The repertoire includes some 120,000 clones, 83% of them detected once, and under 20% sits in the top ten. The sample comprised PBMCs or T cells enriched from blood (not recorded which). These receptors came from a man aged 25 to 40 who had recovered from COVID-19.

This sequence joins TRBV4-1 and TRBJ1-1; 9 positions match TRBD1. The ends lost 1 base at V and 9 bases at J; junction bases unmatched: 18. Germline CDR1 and CDR2: MGHRA and YSYEKL. The CDR3 is made up of 18 amino acids. The CDR3 protein is CASSQGQWTGEERRQAFF. The DNA of the CDR3 is TGCGCCAGCAGCCAAGGGCAATGGACAGGGGAAGAACGGCGGCAAGCTTTCTTT.

V usage is TRBV2 and J usage is TRBJ1-6; 7 bases map to TRBD1. The V gene's germline CDR1 is SNHLY and CDR2 FYNNEI. V was clipped by 6 bases and J by 10 bases; unmatched bases: 12. The CDR3 is made up of 15 amino acids. This chain's CDR3 is CASSPKVGGQSPLHF. In DNA form, the CDR3 reads TGTGCCAGCAGCCCAAAGGTGGGGGGACAGTCACCCCTCCACTTT.

This clone was picked up one time. The chain carries TRBV4-2 and TRBJ2-5; 8 bases line up with TRBD1. The V gene end was trimmed by 1 base and the J gene end by 5 bases; junction bases not matched to a gene: 6. The germline gives CDR1 LGHNA, CDR2 YNFKEQ. The CDR3 length is 15 residues. The CDR3 DNA sequence: TGTGCCAGCAGCCAAGTTCCAGGGGGCATCGAGACCCAGTACTTC. Amino acid sequence: CASSQVPGGIETQYF.

The V and J genes are TRBV29-1 and TRBJ2-1, with 7 bases fitting TRBD2. There are 13 residues in the CDR3. From germline, CDR1 is SQVTM and CDR2 ANQGSEA. The CDR3 region is CALGGSSYNEQFF. DNA of the CDR3: TGCGCCTTAGGCGGGAGTTCCTACAATGAGCAGTTCTTC.

The chain couples TRBV30 to TRBJ1-1; D gene uncertain. From germline, CDR1 is GTSNPN and CDR2 SVGIG (reference sequence). V was pared by 3 bases and J by 3 bases, with 8 bases between. CDR3 length: 12 amino acids. CDR3 sequence (DNA): TGTGCCTGGAGCGAGAGGGACACTGAAGCTTTCTTT. As protein: CAWSERDTEAFF. The whole variable domain, filled in from reference TRBV30 and TRBJ1-1, reads SQTIHQWPATLVQPVGSPLSLECTVEGTSNPNLYWYRQAAGRGLQLLFYSVGIGQISSEVPQNLSASRPQDRQFILSSKKLLLSDSGFYLCAWSERDTEAFFGQGTRLTVV.

There are a few counts of this clone. This chain joins TRBV2 and TRBJ2-7; 9 bases align to TRBD1. V lost 6 bases and J lost 6; bases outside the gene matches: 6. Germline V gives CDR1 SNHLY, CDR2 FYNNEI. The CDR3 is 13 residues long. The CDR3 sequence: CASRNTGGGEQYF. The CDR3 nucleotides read TGTGCCAGCAGGAACACAGGGGGCGGCGAGCAGTACTTC.

CDR3: CASRDQGSYEQYF. The CDR3, as DNA: TGTGCCAGCAGAGATCAGGGCTCCTACGAGCAGTACTTC. J is TRBJ2-7 and V is TRBV5-6; tentatively, D is TRBD1 (5 bases). Trimming removed 5 bases from V and 0 bases from J, with 9 bases in between. This CDR3 has 13 residues. The V gene's germline CDR1 is SGHDT and CDR2 YYEEEE.